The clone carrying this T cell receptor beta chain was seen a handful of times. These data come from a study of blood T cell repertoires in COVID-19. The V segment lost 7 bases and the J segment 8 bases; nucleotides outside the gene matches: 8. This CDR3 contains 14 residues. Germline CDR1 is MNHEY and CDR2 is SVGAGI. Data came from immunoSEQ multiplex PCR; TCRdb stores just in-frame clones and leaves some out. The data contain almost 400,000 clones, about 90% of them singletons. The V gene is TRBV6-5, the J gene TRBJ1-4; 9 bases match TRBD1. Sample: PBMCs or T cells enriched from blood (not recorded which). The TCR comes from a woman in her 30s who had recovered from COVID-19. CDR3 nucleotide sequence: TGTGCCAGCAAACAGGGGGCCGGTAGGGAAAAACTGTTTTTT. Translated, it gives CASKQGAGREKLFF.